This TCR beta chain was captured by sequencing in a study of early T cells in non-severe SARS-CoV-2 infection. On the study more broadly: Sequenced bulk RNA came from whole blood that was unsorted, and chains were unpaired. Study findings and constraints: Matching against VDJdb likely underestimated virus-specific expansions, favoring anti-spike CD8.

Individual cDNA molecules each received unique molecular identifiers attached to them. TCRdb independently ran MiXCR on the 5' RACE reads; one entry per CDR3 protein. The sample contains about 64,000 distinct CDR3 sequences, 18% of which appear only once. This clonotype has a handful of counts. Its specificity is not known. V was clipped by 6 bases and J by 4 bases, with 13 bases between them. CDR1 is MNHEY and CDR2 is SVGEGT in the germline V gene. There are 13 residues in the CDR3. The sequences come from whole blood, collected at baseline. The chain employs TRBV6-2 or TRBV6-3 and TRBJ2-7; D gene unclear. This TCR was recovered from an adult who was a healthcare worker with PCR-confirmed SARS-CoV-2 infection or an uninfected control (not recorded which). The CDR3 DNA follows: TGTGCCAGCAGCTCCACCTATAGATACGAGCAGTACTTC. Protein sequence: CASSSTYRYEQYF.